The TCR beta chain described here comes from a study of technical replicates of blood from a handful of donors (dated by TCRdb to the late 2010s). The CDR3 sequence holds 11 residues, the cysteine and phenylalanine included. The entry retains the CDR3 DNA only, 33 bases that are in frame from base 1. Taken from the germline V gene, the CDR1 and CDR2 loops are MNHEY and SVGAGI. V lost 5 bases and J lost 8 bases; the stretch between them is 9 bases long. Details on this clone: The antigen this receptor binds is unknown. There are no base qualities to consult, and no much larger clone falls within one base.

The library was made by the immunoSEQ multiplex PCR assay. TCRdb retrieved this table from immuneACCESS and kept in-frame rearrangements only. Not all clones are present; in checked studies, unresolved V genes account for under half, and no reason is known for the remainder. The sample includes about 83,000 clones, with about 90% observed a single time. 0.27% of the sample goes to the ten largest clones. In this chain, TRBV6-5 is recombined with TRBJ1-1; a weak D assignment points to TRBD1 (6 bases agree). The sequencing input was T cells isolated from PBMCs. The sequence derives from a human donor in good health. The CDR3 loop reads CASSQGQEAFF. The DNA sequence is TGTGCCAGCAGTCAGGGACAAGAAGCTTTCTTT.